A single sample gave rise to the 28 T cell receptor beta chains below, sequenced in a study of blood T cell repertoires in COVID-19. Some clones are missing from TCRdb's copy, which holds only in-frame ones; the method was immunoSEQ multiplex PCR. The data contain some 310,000 clones, around 90% of them singletons. The sequenced material came from peripheral blood. Every receptor here comes from a man aged 45-65 years with active or convalescent COVID-19.

The CDR3 here is CASSQRTGIQPQHF. The CDR3 region has the DNA TGTGCCAGCAGCCAGCGGACAGGGATTCAGCCCCAGCATTTT. The chain is built from TRBV4-2 and TRBJ1-5; 8 bases align to TRBD1. The CDR3 consists of 14 residues. Germline V gene data show CDR1 as LGHNA and CDR2 as YNFKEQ. With 3 bases clipped from V and 6 bases from J, the junction kept 4 bases outside the gene matches.

V and J are TRBV18 and TRBJ1-2; 7 nucleotides match TRBD1. The CDR3 runs to 15 residues. J lost 8 bases, V lost 0 bases, and 9 bases had no gene match. The germline CDR1 and CDR2 sequences are KGHSH and LQKENI. DNA of the CDR3: TGTGCCAGCTCACCACCAACAGGGGAATTGGACGGCTACACCTTC. Translated, it gives CASSPPTGELDGYTF.

The rearrangement joins TRBV18 to TRBJ2-4; 8 positions match TRBD2. The CDR3 sequence is 16 residues long. In germline, CDR1 is KGHSH, CDR2 LQKENI. Unmatched junction bases numbered 9, after V lost 3 bases and J lost 5 bases. The CDR3 DNA is TGTGCCAGCTCACCTCCCCCCGGGGGGGGCGAAAACATTCAGTACTTC. The encoded protein is CASSPPPGGGENIQYF.

V usage is TRBV7-3 and J usage is TRBJ2-1; tentatively, D is TRBD1 (6 bases). Germline CDR1 SGHTA, CDR2 FQGTGA. The CDR3 sequence is 14 residues long. V lost 2 bases and J 7 bases, leaving 12 bases between the germline ends. DNA for the CDR3: TGTGCCAGCAGCTTAGGGGGCGTAGTTAATGAGCAGTTCTTC. This gives the protein CASSLGGVVNEQFF.

This clone was seen more than once but under ten times. V and J are TRBV19 and TRBJ1-6; the D is unclear. The germline gives CDR1 LNHDA, CDR2 SQIVND (reference sequence). The V gene lost 8 bases and the J gene lost 7 bases, with 15 bases spanning the gap. The CDR3 totals 14 residues. The CDR3 loop is CASRERGANSPLHF. The CDR3 coding sequence is TGTGCCAGTCGGGAACGGGGTGCCAATTCACCCCTCCACTTT.

The chain couples TRBV6-5 to TRBJ2-3; TRBD1 is a possible D gene (5 bases). V shed 2 bases and J shed 0 bases, with 9 bases lying between them. The CDR3 has 15 amino acids. CDR1 and CDR2 from the germline V gene are MNHEY and SVGAGI. In DNA form, the CDR3 reads TGTGCCAGCAGTTACCGACAGCCCAGCACAGATACGCAGTATTTT. Protein sequence: CASSYRQPSTDTQYF.

This clone was seen only once. The J gene is TRBJ1-3, the V gene TRBV2; tentative D call: TRBD1 (6 bases). Germline V lookup: CDR1 SNHLY, CDR2 FYNNEI. Deletions cut 1 base from V and 4 bases from J, with 14 bases between. The CDR3 contains 16 residues. CDR3 protein: CASSEGQAYSGNTIYF. CDR3 DNA: TGTGCCAGCAGTGAAGGACAGGCATATTCAGGAAACACCATATATTTT.

The V and J genes are TRBV2 and TRBJ1-5; 7 positions match TRBD1. The CDR3 length is 14 residues. CDR1 and CDR2 (germline): SNHLY, FYNNEI. V gave up 7 bases and J gave up 3 bases; unmatched junction bases: 6. CDR3: CASKLQGTNQPQHF. The CDR3 DNA is TGTGCCAGCAAGCTACAGGGGACCAATCAGCCCCAGCATTTT.

The chain employs TRBV18 and TRBJ1-1; perhaps TRBD1 as D (5 bases). The CDR3 contains 15 residues. V was clipped by 0 bases and J by 5 bases, with 13 bases between them. Germline CDR1 and CDR2: KGHSH and LQKENI. The CDR3 loop is CASSPPQGGRTEAFF. In DNA form, the CDR3 reads TGTGCCAGCTCACCACCTCAGGGCGGAAGGACTGAAGCTTTCTTT.

V and J are TRBV9 and TRBJ1-3; D not resolved. Trimming cost V 0 bases and J 0 bases, with 10 bases left between them. The CDR3 covers 16 residues. CDR1 is SGDLS, CDR2 YYNGEE, per germline. CDR3 sequence: CASSVGQGHSGNTIYF. CDR3 coding DNA: TGTGCCAGCAGCGTAGGACAAGGCCACTCTGGAAACACCATATATTTT.

The V gene is TRBV14, the J gene TRBJ1-6; D gene unclear. Germline V gene data show CDR1 as SGHDN and CDR2 as FVKESK. V was trimmed by 5 bases and J by 8 bases, leaving 10 bases between them. The CDR3 covers 13 residues. The DNA of the CDR3 is TGTGCCAGCAGCTTGGAGGGAGATTCACCCCTCCACTTT. Its protein product is CASSLEGDSPLHF.

The rearrangement links TRBV18 to TRBJ1-6; TRBD1 aligns across 8 bases. With V trimmed by 3 bases and J by 10 bases, 8 bases remained unmatched. Germline CDR1 KGHSH, CDR2 LQKENI. The CDR3 consists of 15 residues. Written as DNA, the CDR3 is TGTGCCAGCTCACCCAGGACAGGGCCGGGATCACCCCTCCACTTT. Protein product: CASSPRTGPGSPLHF. Full variable domain (missing parts from reference TRBV18 and TRBJ1-6): NAGVMQNPRHLVRRRGQEARLRCSPMKGHSHVYWYRQLPEEGLKFMVYLQKENIIDESGMPKERFSAEFPKEGPSILRIQQVVRGDSAAYFCASSPRTGPGSPLHFGNGTRLTVT.

The chain employs TRBV23-1 and TRBJ1-4, with 9 bases that match TRBD1. TRBV23-1 is recorded as an ORF, its role being uncertain. With V trimmed by 6 bases and J by 8 bases, 13 bases remained unmatched. The CDR3 totals 16 residues. Here the CDR3 reads CASSQPGQGQGEKLFF. The CDR3 nucleotides read TGCGCCAGCAGCCAGCCGGGACAGGGACAGGGCGAAAAACTGTTTTTT.

This clone was seen a single time. The chain links TRBV5-4 to TRBJ2-1; 11 positions match TRBD2. The CDR3 consists of 15 residues. Germline V gives CDR1 SGHNT, CDR2 YYREEE (reference sequence). J gave up 8 bases and V 4 bases, and 8 bases lay outside the gene matches. CDR3 sequence (DNA): TGTGCCAGCAGCCCCCTAGCGGGAGGTATGCATGAGCAGTTCTTC. Amino acids: CASSPLAGGMHEQFF.

The genes are TRBV5-1 and TRBJ1-1; D gene unclear. CDR3 length: 14 residues. Germline CDR1 reads SGHRS; CDR2 reads YFSETQ. The germline V and J ends were trimmed by 4 bases and 1 base, with 11 bases remaining between them. The CDR3 DNA reads TGCGCCAGCAGCCCTACACGACAGAACACTGAAGCTTTCTTT. This gives the protein CASSPTRQNTEAFF.

The chain couples TRBV28 to TRBJ2-7; tentative D call: TRBD2 (5 bases). Between the trimmed V and J ends, which lost 1 base and 6 bases, there was a span of 7 bases. Germline CDR1 MDHEN, CDR2 SYDVKM. The CDR3 spans 12 residues. CDR3 sequence: CASSLYGGEQYF. The CDR3 region has the DNA TGTGCCAGCAGTTTATACGGAGGCGAGCAGTACTTC.

This clone was picked up a small number of times. The CDR3 is CASRRDRGNEQYF. The CDR3 DNA reads TGTGCCAGCAGAAGGGACAGGGGGAACGAGCAGTACTTC. The rearrangement joins TRBV6-5 to TRBJ2-7, with 11 bases aligning to TRBD1. There are 13 residues in the CDR3. V was pared by 6 bases and J by 5 bases, with 3 bases of the junction left unmatched. Germline V gives CDR1 MNHEY, CDR2 SVGAGI.

This clone appeared a single time. The chain links TRBV6-5 to TRBJ1-2; 9 bases line up with TRBD1. CDR1 MNHEY and CDR2 SVGAGI come from the germline V gene. The junction had 7 bases not matched to a gene; V was cut back by 5 bases and J by 6 bases. The CDR3 runs to 14 residues. The DNA of the CDR3 is TGTGCCAGCAGTAGACAGGGGGAAGTCGATGGCTACACCTTC. Amino acids: CASSRQGEVDGYTF.

The sample holds a few counts of this clone. The chain recombines TRBV9 with TRBJ1-3; 7 nucleotides line up with TRBD1. CDR3 length: 14 amino acids. After removal of 6 bases from V and 4 bases from J, the junction contained 7 bases not matched to a gene. CDR1 and CDR2 (germline): SGDLS, YYNGEE. The CDR3 region is CASTRTGDGNTIYF. As DNA, the CDR3 is TGTGCCAGCACCCGAACAGGGGACGGAAACACCATATATTTT.

This sequence joins TRBV10-3 and TRBJ2-1, with TRBD2 matching over 7 bases. Trimming cost V 7 bases and J 5 bases; bases outside gene matches: 11. Germline V gene lookup returns CDR1 ENHRY and CDR2 SYGVKD. This CDR3 is 15 amino acids long. The CDR3 reads CAIKIGGVRDNEQFF. In DNA, the CDR3 is TGTGCCATCAAGATTGGGGGGGTACGCGACAATGAGCAGTTCTTC.

The chain is built from TRBV5-6 and TRBJ1-4; 8 positions match TRBD1. The V gene's germline CDR1 is SGHDT and CDR2 YYEEEE. The CDR3 spans 15 residues. V lost 4 bases, J lost 8 bases, and 10 bases stayed unmatched. In DNA, the CDR3 is TGTGCCAGCAGCGCGCAGGGGGCGCATAGAGAAAAACTGTTTTTT. As protein: CASSAQGAHREKLFF.

This sequence joins TRBV12-3 or TRBV12-4 and TRBJ1-1, with D possibly matching TRBD1 (6 bases). The CDR3 contains 13 residues. The V and J ends lost 3 bases and 5 bases respectively, with 10 bases between them. CDR3 in amino acids: CASSLRRGTEAFF. As DNA, the CDR3 is TGTGCCAGCAGTTTGAGAAGGGGGACTGAAGCTTTCTTT.

The chain carries TRBV6-4 and TRBJ2-2, with 7 bases fitting TRBD1. After removal of 0 bases from V and 0 bases from J, the junction contained 1 base not matched to a gene. CDR3 size: 16 residues. The V gene's germline CDR1 is MRHNA and CDR2 SNTAGT. CDR3 DNA: TGTGCCAGCAGTGACTCCGGGACAGCGAACACCGGGGAGCTGTTTTTT. Translated, it gives CASSDSGTANTGELFF.

Here the CDR3 DNA reads TGTGCCAGCAGTTTCAAAGGGACTAGAGACAATGAGCAGTTCTTC. This codes for CASSFKGTRDNEQFF. The V gene is TRBV6-2 or TRBV6-3, the J gene TRBJ2-1, with 8 nucleotides matching TRBD2. The CDR3 has 15 amino acids. Germline CDR1 and CDR2: MNHEY and SVGEGT. The trim removed 4 bases at V and 5 bases at J, leaving 7 bases unmatched.

Remarks on this clone: Other nucleotide sequences from this sample produce the same CDR3. The chain carries TRBV28 and TRBJ2-7; 7 bases are a match to TRBD2. CDR3 length: 14 residues. Germline lookup yields CDR1 MDHEN and CDR2 SYDVKM. V shed 1 base, J shed 0 bases, and the junction held 0 bases outside the gene matches. This CDR3 reads CASSLSGGSYEQYF. CDR3 DNA sequence: TGTGCCAGCAGTTTATCGGGGGGCTCCTACGAGCAGTACTTC.

The J gene is TRBJ1-1, the V gene TRBV5-1; D is ambiguous. V was clipped by 1 base and J by 3 bases, with 13 bases between them. The CDR3 runs to 15 residues. The germline CDR1 and CDR2 sequences are SGHRS and YFSETQ. CDR3 protein: CASSLMAGGDTEAFF. CDR3 nucleotide sequence: TGCGCCAGCAGCTTGATGGCGGGTGGGGACACTGAAGCTTTCTTT.

The chain employs TRBV19 and TRBJ1-2; 8 bases are shared with TRBD1. In germline, CDR1 is LNHDA, CDR2 SQIVND (reference sequence). This CDR3 is built from 14 residues. V was clipped by 6 bases and J by 6 bases; unmatched bases: 9. This CDR3 is CASSATGGVDGYTF. As DNA, the CDR3 is TGTGCCAGTAGCGCTACAGGGGGGGTTGATGGCTACACCTTC.

The chain recombines TRBV28 with TRBJ2-3; the D gene is possibly TRBD2 (6 bases). Germline V gene sequence: CDR1 MDHEN, CDR2 SYDVKM. The ends were cut back, 5 bases at V and 3 bases at J, with 15 bases in the middle. The CDR3 length is 15 residues. CDR3 DNA: TGTGCCAGCAGTAGCTCGGGGGTTCTTACAGATACGCAGTATTTT. Translated: CASSSSGVLTDTQYF.